The T cell receptor beta chain under discussion was sequenced for a study of low-dose radiotherapy and immunotherapy resistance in tumors. Study in general: The authors gave intravenous cyclophosphamide 200 mg/m2 every two weeks, one day before radiation and immunotherapy.

Primers targeting TRAV and TRBV primed first-strand cDNA, covering alpha and beta chains. Using a constant-region primer together with a V-primer adapter, TCRs were subjected to about 20 PCR cycles of amplification. TCRdb fed the reads into MiXCR, producing one record per CDR3 protein. The repertoire consists of some 88,000 distinct CDR3 sequences, with 9.4% occurring once and the leading ten covering around 0.98%. Many counts were recorded for this clonotype. The CDR3 extends over 16 amino acids. The germline CDR1 and CDR2 sequences are MDHEN and SYDVKM. The J segment lost 6 bases and the V segment lost 6 bases, leaving 11 bases of the junction unmatched. Time point noted: before trial treatment.

Sequences were derived from PBMCs, sampled before treatment. This sequence originates from a male donor with prostate cancer. The chain joins TRBV28 to TRBJ2-4, with TRBD1 matching 10 bases. The CDR3 sequence: CASSLTGTGVRNIQYF. The CDR3 region has the DNA TGTGCCAGCAGCCTTACCGGGACAGGGGTCAGAAACATTCAGTACTTC.